This T cell receptor beta chain was retrieved from a study of blood T cells in healthy people across ages (dated by TCRdb to 2014 to 2015). Some background on the complete study: In model experiments, template switching captured roughly one uniquely barcoded TCR beta cDNA molecule for every two T cells. Using deep sequencing normalized with unique cDNA molecular identifiers, the study measured how TCR beta repertoire diversity changes with age. The donors were divided into four age groups: young (average about 16 years), middle-aged (about 39), aged (approximately 59) and long-lived (approximately 74). To avoid experimental bias, donors of different ages were distributed randomly across sequencing lanes. Using the same blood draw, the study looked at two additional independent replicas of 1 million unique cDNA reads for two donors, one aged 18 to 30 and the other aged 80 or older. Summary of the overall study and its limitations: Because the CMV infection status of the donors was unknown, age-related changes in expanded clonotypes may potentially have been confounded. Because profiling used bulk unsorted PBMCs, naive and antigen-experienced compartments could not be compared conclusively. Observed TCR beta diversity correlated strongly with the percentage of naive T cells measured by flow cytometry. Compared with the aged group, more naive CD4+ T cells, fewer expanded clones and increased TCR diversity were shown by the long-lived group, suggesting age selection. Observed TCR beta diversity per million T cells fell roughly linearly with age, and a significant reduction was already apparent by age about 36. Estimates of total diversity based on one million sequenced T cells were considered lower bounds and underestimates.

Donors were a few dozen systemically healthy Caucasian individuals from Russia aged about 6 to 100 years. Ten milliliters of peripheral blood were drawn from each donor into EDTA-treated Vacutainer tubes. Ficoll-Paque density-gradient centrifugation was used to isolate PBMCs, with at least 7 million per sample. Total RNA, at least 6 micrograms per sample, was extracted from PBMCs with Trizol reagent. The percentages of naive CD45RAhigh/CD27high T cells were determined by flow cytometry on a PBMC aliquot from every donor. The germline V gene yields SGHRS for CDR1 and YFSETQ for CDR2. V lost 0 bases and J lost 5 bases; the stretch between them is 14 bases long. The CDR3 numbers 15 residues from cysteine through phenylalanine. Only the CDR3 DNA stays, 45 bases, in frame from base 1. The library was generated by 5' RACE. The run used an Illumina HiSeq 2500. The second PCR ran for about 7 to 11 cycles and used a J-beta primer mix along with a sample-barcoded 5' primer. A template-switch 5' adaptor carrying 12 random nucleotides introduced a unique molecular identifier onto each TCR beta cDNA molecule. Each sample yielded at least 2.5 million CDR3-containing paired-end reads. All of the RNA was converted into first-strand cDNA using the Mint cDNA synthesis kit, with a TRBC-specific oligonucleotide serving as the primer. Following uracil-DNA glycosylase treatment, all cDNA underwent a first 18-cycle PCR with the universal primers M1SS and BC2_uni_R. As for the original processing: For normalization, 1 million high-quality reads, each with a distinct molecular identifier, were randomly selected from each sample. Reads with shared molecular identifiers were discarded instead of being binned into consensus sequences. CDR3 identification, clonotype clustering and error correction used MiTCR with a Q25 quality threshold and the strictest error-elimination algorithm. Lower-bound total TCR beta diversity was estimated with a nonparametric unseen species model using Euler transformation. The public reads were reanalyzed by TCRdb: fastp trimming at Q25, MiXCR alignment, in-frame beta chains only. A single entry per CDR3 protein holds the most common genes and DNA from its merged rows. TCRdb's processing, not the authors' own work, is the source of the V and J calls. This sample holds 800,000 to 950,000 distinct CDR3 sequences; around 34% were observed only once. Clones ranked in the top ten supply approximately 13% of the sample.

Details on this clonotype: It has no known antigen specificity. No base-level quality is on record; no much larger clone is a single base apart.

The chain joins TRBV5-1 to TRBJ1-1; 5 matching bases give a weak D call of TRBD1. Material for sequencing was blood. The source of this sequence is a man younger than 30 in good health. The DNA sequence is given as TGCGCCAGCAGCTTGGGGGGGAAGAGGAGTACTGAAGCTTTCTTT. This gives the protein CASSLGGKRSTEAFF.